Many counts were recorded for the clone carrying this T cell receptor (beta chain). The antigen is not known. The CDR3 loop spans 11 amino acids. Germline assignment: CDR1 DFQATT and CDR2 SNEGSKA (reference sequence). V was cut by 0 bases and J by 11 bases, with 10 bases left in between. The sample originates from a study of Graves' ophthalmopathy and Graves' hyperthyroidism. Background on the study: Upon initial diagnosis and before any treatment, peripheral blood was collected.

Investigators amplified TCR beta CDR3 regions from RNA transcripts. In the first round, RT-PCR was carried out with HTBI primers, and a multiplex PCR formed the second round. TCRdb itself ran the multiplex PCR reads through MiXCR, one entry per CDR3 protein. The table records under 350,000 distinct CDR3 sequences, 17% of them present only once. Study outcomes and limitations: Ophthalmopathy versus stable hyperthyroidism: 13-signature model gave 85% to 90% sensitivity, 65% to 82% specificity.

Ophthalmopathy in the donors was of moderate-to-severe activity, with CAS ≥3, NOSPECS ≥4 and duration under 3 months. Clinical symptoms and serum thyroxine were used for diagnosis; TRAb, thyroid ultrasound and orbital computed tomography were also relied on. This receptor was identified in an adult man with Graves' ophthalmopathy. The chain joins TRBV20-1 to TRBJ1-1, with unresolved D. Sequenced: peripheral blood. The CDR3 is CSARDEVEAFF. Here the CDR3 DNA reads TGCAGTGCTAGAGATGAGGTGGAGGCTTTCTTT.